This TCR beta chain was recorded in a study of blood T cell repertoires in COVID-19. The length of the CDR3 is 15 residues. V lost 8 bases, J lost 3 bases, and 14 bases lay in between. The germline V gene has CDR1 SGHTA and CDR2 FQGNSA. Sequencing was performed with immunoSEQ multiplex PCR; in TCRdb, only in-frame clones are kept and a portion is missing. The table shows 150,000 to 200,000 clones, with 65% to 90% occurring only once. The chain carries TRBV7-2 and TRBJ1-6, with D perhaps matching TRBD1 (6 bases). The specimen sequenced was peripheral blood. The TCR comes from a man aged 45-60 years with active or convalescent COVID-19. CDR3 bases: TGTGCCAGCCTGGGGGCTCGGGACTATAATTCACCCCTCCACTTT. It encodes CASLGARDYNSPLHF. Full variable domain (rest looked up from reference TRBV7-2 and TRBJ1-6): GAGVSQSPSNKVTEKGKDVELRCDPISGHTALYWYRQSLGQGLEFLIYFQGNSAPDKSGLPSDRFSAERTGGSVSTLTIQRTQQEDSAVYLCASLGARDYNSPLHFGNGTRLTVT.